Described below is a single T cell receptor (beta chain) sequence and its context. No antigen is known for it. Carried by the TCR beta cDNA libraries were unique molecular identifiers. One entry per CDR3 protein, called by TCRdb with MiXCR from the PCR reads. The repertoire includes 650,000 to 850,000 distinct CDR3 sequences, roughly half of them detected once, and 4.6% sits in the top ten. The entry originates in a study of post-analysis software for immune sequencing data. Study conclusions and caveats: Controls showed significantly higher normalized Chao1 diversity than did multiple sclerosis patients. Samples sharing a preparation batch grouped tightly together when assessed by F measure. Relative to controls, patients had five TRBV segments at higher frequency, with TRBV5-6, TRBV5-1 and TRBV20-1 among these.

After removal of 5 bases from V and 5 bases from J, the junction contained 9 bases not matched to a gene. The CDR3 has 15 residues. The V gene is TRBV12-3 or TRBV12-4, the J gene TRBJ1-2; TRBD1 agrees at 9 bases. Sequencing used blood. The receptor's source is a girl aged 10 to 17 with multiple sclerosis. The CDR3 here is CASSPDRGLGYGYTF. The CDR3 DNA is TGTGCCAGCAGTCCGGACAGGGGATTAGGTTATGGCTACACCTTC.